The 8 T cell receptor beta chains presented below share a single source sample, sequenced in a study of T cell responses to AZD1222 COVID-19 vaccine. The table came from immunoSEQ multiplex PCR; TCRdb's copy has only in-frame clones and leaves some out. The sample contains around 190,000 clones, approximately 90% of which appear only once. This sample comprised peripheral blood, obtained 28 days after the second AZD1222 dose. Receptors originate from an adult who received the AZD1222 COVID-19 vaccine.

The chain couples TRBV5-6 to TRBJ1-2, with 8 bases aligning to TRBD1. V dropped 2 bases and J dropped 2; count of bases not matched to a gene: 5. The CDR3 spans 15 residues. Germline CDR1 is SGHDT and CDR2 is YYEEEE. CDR3 region: CASSLRDRRNYGYTF. The CDR3 bases are TGTGCCAGCAGCTTAAGGGACAGGAGGAACTATGGCTACACCTTC.

This chain connects TRBV7-2 to TRBJ1-1; D ambiguous. The CDR3 is 14 amino acids. Germline loops: CDR1 SGHTA, CDR2 FQGNSA. Trimming took 1 base from V and 1 from J, leaving 7 bases between them. CDR3 coding DNA: TGTGCCAGCAGCTTAGGAGGTGGGAACACTGAAGCTTTCTTT. Translation: CASSLGGGNTEAFF.

The chain uses TRBV19 and TRBJ2-1; D is possibly TRBD1 or TRBD2 (5 bases each). Germline V gene sequence: CDR1 LNHDA, CDR2 SQIVND (reference sequence). Between the trimmed V and J ends, which lost 1 base and 7 bases, there was a span of 17 bases. CDR3 length: 16 amino acids. The CDR3 spells CASSIGASRGRNEQFF. The CDR3 region has the DNA TGTGCCAGTAGTATAGGGGCCTCCCGGGGACGGAATGAGCAGTTCTTC.

V usage is TRBV5-4 and J usage is TRBJ2-3; D unresolved. CDR1 and CDR2 from the germline V gene are SGHNT and YYREEE (reference sequence). V lost 1 base and J lost 0, with 6 bases in between. The CDR3 loop spans 14 amino acids. CDR3 residues: CASSLILSTDTQYF. CDR3 bases: TGTGCCAGCAGCTTGATCCTCAGCACAGATACGCAGTATTTT.

The rearrangement joins TRBV7-2 to TRBJ2-7, with D unclear. CDR3 length equals 18 residues. Germline CDR1 and CDR2: SGHTA and FQGNSA. V was shortened by 5 bases and J by 6 bases, with 29 bases between the two germline ends. CDR3 residues: CASSKSPSEVASWGEQYF. Here the CDR3 DNA reads TGTGCCAGCAGCAAAAGTCCGTCTGAAGTGGCCTCCTGGGGCGAGCAGTACTTC.

The CDR3 here is CATSTYRGGTYEQYF. The CDR3 DNA sequence: TGTGCCACCAGCACCTACAGGGGGGGTACCTACGAGCAGTACTTC. This rearrangement joins TRBV15 to TRBJ2-7; D possibly corresponds to TRBD1 (8 bases). This CDR3 is 15 amino acids long. Trimming cost V 4 bases and J 2 bases, with 15 bases left between them. Per germline, CDR1 LNHNV and CDR2 YYDKDF (reference sequence).

V is TRBV20-1 and J is TRBJ2-1; the D gene is possibly TRBD2 (5 bases). The CDR3 is made up of 11 amino acids. The V end was cut by 6 bases, the J end by 8 bases, with 11 bases between. Germline V CDR1 and CDR2: DFQATT, SNEGSKA (reference sequence). The CDR3 loop is CSALLVYEQFF. The DNA for the CDR3 is TGCAGTGCCCTACTAGTCTATGAGCAGTTCTTC.

This chain links TRBV2 with TRBJ1-2; D may be TRBD1 (5 bases). V was clipped by 5 bases and J by 7 bases, with 20 bases between them. This CDR3 is 15 amino acids long. Germline V gene sequence: CDR1 SNHLY, CDR2 FYNNEI. The CDR3 spells CASSTRDGSMGGYTF. The CDR3 DNA follows: TGTGCCAGCAGTACCCGGGACGGCTCCATGGGTGGCTACACCTTC.